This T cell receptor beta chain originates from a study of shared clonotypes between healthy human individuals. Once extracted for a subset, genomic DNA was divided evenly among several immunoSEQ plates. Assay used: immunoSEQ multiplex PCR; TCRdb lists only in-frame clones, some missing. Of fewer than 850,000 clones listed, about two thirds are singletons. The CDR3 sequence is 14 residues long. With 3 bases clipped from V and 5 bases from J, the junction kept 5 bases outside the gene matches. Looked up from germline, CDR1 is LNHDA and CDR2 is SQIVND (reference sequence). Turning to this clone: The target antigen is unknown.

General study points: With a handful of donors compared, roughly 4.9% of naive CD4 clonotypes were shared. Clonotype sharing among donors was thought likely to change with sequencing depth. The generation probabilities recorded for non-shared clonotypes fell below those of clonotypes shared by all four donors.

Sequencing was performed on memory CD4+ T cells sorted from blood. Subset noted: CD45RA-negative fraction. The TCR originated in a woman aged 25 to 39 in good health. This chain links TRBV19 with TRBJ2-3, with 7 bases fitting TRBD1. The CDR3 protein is CASSITGVGDTQYF. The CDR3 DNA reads TGTGCCAGTAGTATCACAGGGGTTGGAGATACGCAGTATTTT.